What follows are 28 T cell receptor beta chains derived from one specimen sequenced in a study of T-cell reconstitution after alpha-beta-depleted transplantation in children. Unique molecular identifiers were used to barcode this TCRbeta library. Via MiXCR, TCRdb re-called the PCR reads, giving one row per CDR3 protein. This table has about 230,000 distinct CDR3 sequences, around 13% appearing once. The material sequenced was PBMCs from the stem cell graft donor, taken from the stem cell graft. The origin of the receptors is a human donor who donated a stem cell graft to a child with acute lymphoblastic leukemia.

There are many counts of this clonotype. The J gene is TRBJ1-2, the V gene TRBV10-3; 9 positions agree with TRBD1. The CDR3 contains 13 residues. Per the germline V gene, CDR1 is ENHRY and CDR2 is SYGVKD. The trim removed 7 bases at V and 4 bases at J, leaving 4 bases unmatched. This chain's CDR3 is CAITGTGTYGYTF. CDR3 DNA sequence: TGTGCCATCACCGGGACAGGGACCTATGGCTACACCTTC.

This sequence joins TRBV5-4 and TRBJ2-7; 9 bases line up with TRBD2. Germline CDR1 reads SGHNT; CDR2 reads YYREEE (reference sequence). The J segment lost 0 bases and the V segment lost 2 bases, leaving 3 bases of the junction unmatched. This CDR3 contains 15 residues. CDR3 nucleotide sequence: TGTGCCAGCAGCTTAGCGGGGGGAGACTCCTACGAGCAGTACTTC. Its protein is CASSLAGGDSYEQYF.

This clonotype occurred many times. The chain links TRBV11-2 to TRBJ2-3; weak D call: TRBD1 (6 bases). The germline gives CDR1 SGHAT, CDR2 FQNNGV. V shed 1 base and J shed 3 bases, with 11 bases lying between them. This CDR3 contains 15 residues. The CDR3 nucleotides are TGTGCCAGCAGCTTAGGGCCTAGGGGGACAGATACGCAGTATTTT. Protein: CASSLGPRGTDTQYF.

This clonotype showed up many times. The J gene is TRBJ1-5, the V gene TRBV9; tentatively, D is TRBD1 (5 bases). The germline CDR1 and CDR2 sequences are SGDLS and YYNGEE. CDR3 length: 14 residues. V gave up 4 bases and J gave up 2 bases, with 10 bases separating them. In nucleotides, the CDR3 is TGTGCCAGCAGCAACAGGTCCGGCAATCAGCCCCAGCATTTT. As protein: CASSNRSGNQPQHF. Full variable domain (missing parts from reference TRBV9 and TRBJ1-5): DSGVTQTPKHLITATGQRVTLRCSPRSGDLSVYWYQQSLDQGLQFLIQYYNGEERAKGNILERFSAQQFPDLHSELNLSSLELGDSALYFCASSNRSGNQPQHFGDGTRLSIL.

There are many counts of this clonotype. V usage is TRBV9 and J usage is TRBJ1-3; a possible D gene is TRBD1 (6 bases). The CDR3 runs to 16 residues. The V gene's germline CDR1 is SGDLS and CDR2 YYNGEE. V lost 4 bases and J 3 bases, leaving 17 bases between the germline ends. CDR3 amino acids: CASSIPRGGGGNTIYF. DNA for the CDR3: TGTGCCAGCAGCATCCCCAGGGGAGGTGGTGGAAACACCATATATTTT.

This clonotype was counted ten times or more. This rearrangement joins TRBV9 to TRBJ2-2, with D maybe TRBD1 (6 bases). The V end was cut by 4 bases, the J end by 5 bases, with 12 bases between. CDR3 length: 14 amino acids. Germline V CDR1 and CDR2: SGDLS, YYNGEE. For the CDR3, the DNA is TGTGCCAGCAGCCCCCGACAGGTTACCGGGGAGCTGTTTTTT. Translating gives CASSPRQVTGELFF.

This clonotype was counted ten times or more. The chain is built from TRBV12-3 or TRBV12-4 and TRBJ2-5, with 7 bases that match TRBD1. This CDR3 contains 15 residues. V dropped 2 bases and J dropped 1; count of bases not matched to a gene: 4. CDR3 in amino acids: CASSLKGTAQETQYF. Here the CDR3 DNA reads TGTGCCAGCAGTTTAAAAGGGACAGCCCAAGAGACCCAGTACTTC.

Notes on this clonotype: A single base separates this from a much larger clone, so it may be a read error. The chain couples TRBV27 to TRBJ1-2; D might be TRBD1 (5 bases). Germline values: CDR1 MNHEY, CDR2 SMNVEV (reference sequence). CDR3 length: 16 residues. Trimming cost V 1 base and J 2 bases, with 14 bases left between them. CDR3 DNA: TGTGCCAGCAGTTTATTGTCGCGGGGGATGAACTATGGCTACACCTTC. Its protein is CASSLLSRGMNYGYTF.

This clonotype appeared many times. The rearrangement links TRBV7-2 to TRBJ1-2; 7 bases are shared with TRBD1. This CDR3 is built from 15 residues. V trimming: 5 bases; J trimming: 2 bases; junction bases outside the gene matches: 8. The V gene's germline CDR1 is SGHTA and CDR2 FQGNSA. In DNA form, the CDR3 reads TGTGCCAGCAGCCACCATGAGGGGGCAAACTATGGCTACACCTTC. Translating gives CASSHHEGANYGYTF.

This clonotype was counted only a few times. The V call is TRBV4-3, the J call TRBJ2-3; D not certain. The CDR3 has 15 residues. Looked up from germline, CDR1 is LGHNA and CDR2 is YSLEER. The ends were cut back, 0 bases at V and 1 base at J, with 8 bases in the middle. The CDR3 DNA sequence: TGCGCCAGCAGCCAAGAGAAACACCGCACAGATACGCAGTATTTT. It yields the protein CASSQEKHRTDTQYF.

Many counts were recorded for this clonotype. The V and J genes are TRBV20-1 and TRBJ1-5; D is uncertain. The CDR3 loop spans 14 amino acids. Germline V lookup: CDR1 DFQATT, CDR2 SNEGSKA (reference sequence). Trimming took 1 base from V and 0 from J, leaving 7 bases between them. The CDR3 nucleotides are TGCAGTGCTAGAGCTGCTTATAGCAATCAGCCCCAGCATTTT. Translating gives CSARAAYSNQPQHF.

V gene TRBV18 combines with J gene TRBJ1-3; D gene uncertain. The germline gives CDR1 KGHSH, CDR2 LQKENI. V dropped 0 bases and J dropped 7 bases, with 4 bases sitting between them. The CDR3 runs to 12 residues. The CDR3 sequence: CASSPPANTIYF. The CDR3 nucleotides read TGTGCCAGCTCACCACCAGCGAACACCATATATTTT. The variable domain in full, completed from reference TRBV18 and TRBJ1-3, reads NAGVMQNPRHLVRRRGQEARLRCSPMKGHSHVYWYRQLPEEGLKFMVYLQKENIIDESGMPKERFSAEFPKEGPSILRIQQVVRGDSAAYFCASSPPANTIYFGEGSWLTVV.

This clonotype occurred many times. V and J are TRBV13 and TRBJ2-5, with D possibly being TRBD2 (5 bases). Trimming took 5 bases from V and 3 from J, leaving 13 bases between them. The CDR3 sequence is 14 residues long. Germline V gene data show CDR1 as PRHDT and CDR2 as FYEKMQ (reference sequence). CDR3 sequence reads: CASSLRTGKETQYF. The CDR3 coding sequence is TGTGCCAGCAGCCTACGGACTGGGAAAGAGACCCAGTACTTC.

Many counts were recorded for this clonotype. This chain links TRBV4-3 with TRBJ2-1; 7 nucleotides align to TRBD1. Losses at the gene ends were 0 bases for V and 3 bases for J; bases not matched to a gene: 8. The germline V gene has CDR1 LGHNA and CDR2 YSLEER. The CDR3 spans 17 residues. CDR3: CASSQDSWAGGYNEQFF. CDR3 nucleotides: TGCGCCAGCAGCCAAGATAGTTGGGCAGGGGGCTACAATGAGCAGTTCTTC.

The sample holds many counts of this clonotype. V gene TRBV5-1 combines with J gene TRBJ1-2, with TRBD1 identical over 7 bases. The CDR3 sequence is 14 residues long. V lost 0 bases and J lost 4; bases outside the gene matches: 3. CDR1 and CDR2 from the germline V gene are SGHRS and YFSETQ. The CDR3 DNA reads as TGCGCCAGCAGCTTGGAAGGGGGCGCCTATGGCTACACCTTC. Amino acids: CASSLEGGAYGYTF. Full variable domain (remainder filled in from reference TRBV5-1 and TRBJ1-2): KAGVTQTPRYLIKTRGQQVTLSCSPISGHRSVSWYQQTPGQGLQFLFEYFSETQRNKGNFPGRFSGRQFSNSRSEMNVSTLELGDSALYLCASSLEGGAYGYTFGSGTRLTVV.

This clonotype was counted ten times or more. The rearrangement links TRBV12-3 or TRBV12-4 to TRBJ1-2; D is ambiguous. The CDR3 spans 12 residues. V lost 6 bases to trimming and J lost 7 bases, with 12 bases between them. This CDR3 is CASSTNTGGYTF. As DNA, the CDR3 is TGTGCCAGCAGCACAAATACGGGTGGCTACACCTTC.

V and J are TRBV28 and TRBJ2-1; D uncertain. With 5 bases removed from V and 3 bases from J, the gap between germline ends came to 11 bases. There are 14 residues in the CDR3. Looked up from germline, CDR1 is MDHEN and CDR2 is SYDVKM. The CDR3 loop reads CASSTPTIYNEQFF. CDR3 in DNA: TGTGCCAGCAGTACCCCTACTATCTACAATGAGCAGTTCTTC.

This clonotype was observed once. A much larger clone differs by one base, so this may be a read error. The chain carries TRBV6-2 or TRBV6-3 and TRBJ2-2; D perhaps matches TRBD1 (6 bases). The germline gives CDR1 MNHEY, CDR2 SVGEGT. This CDR3 spans 15 amino acids. Here the CDR3 reads CASSRSTGYTWELFF. CDR3 nucleotides: TGTGCCAGCAGCCGCAGTACAGGGTACACCTGGGAGCTGTTTTTT.

There are many counts of this clonotype. One end of the junction fails to match germline, which may point to a read error. The chain uses TRBV7-9 and TRBJ2-4; D is unresolved. Germline V gene sequence: CDR1 SEHNR, CDR2 FQNEAQ (reference sequence). This CDR3 region has 10 residues. CDR3 residues: CASSPMTFSF. Written as DNA, the CDR3 is TGTGCCAGCAGCCCGATGACGTTTTCCTTC. The full variable domain, with the rest looked up from reference TRBV7-9 and TRBJ2-4, is DTGVSQNPRHKITKRGQNVTFRCDPISEHNRLYWYRQTLGQGPEFLTYFQNEAQLEKSRLLSDRFSAERPKGSFSTLEIQRTEQGDSAMYLCASSPMTFSFGAGTRLSVL.

This clonotype has at least ten counts. The V and J genes are TRBV5-1 and TRBJ1-6, with a weak D call TRBD1 (5 bases). CDR1 is SGHRS, CDR2 YFSETQ, per germline. V was pared by 1 base and J by 5 bases, with 16 bases between. The CDR3 runs 17 residues. The CDR3 region has the DNA TGCGCCAGCAGCTTGAAACAGGACGGTGGTAATAATTCACCCCTCCACTTT. Its protein is CASSLKQDGGNNSPLHF.

The chain combines TRBV7-2 with TRBJ2-1; perhaps TRBD1 as D (5 bases). This CDR3 is 14 amino acids long. V dropped 5 bases and J dropped 9 bases, with 17 bases sitting between them. CDR1 and CDR2 from the germline V gene are SGHTA and FQGNSA. The chain's CDR3 is CASSPVRLGVEQFF. CDR3 sequence (DNA): TGTGCCAGCAGCCCGGTTAGGTTAGGGGTTGAGCAGTTCTTC.

The chain employs TRBV7-9 and TRBJ2-1, with 10 bases lining up with TRBD1. V lost 4 bases, J lost 9 bases, and 12 bases stayed unmatched. The V gene's germline CDR1 is SEHNR and CDR2 FQNEAQ (reference sequence). This CDR3 contains 16 residues. CDR3 in amino acids: CASSSTLGQGEGEQFF. CDR3 nucleotides: TGTGCCAGCAGCTCTACACTAGGACAGGGGGAAGGTGAGCAGTTCTTC.

CDR3 DNA: TGTGCCAGCAGGCAAACTAATTCCCCAGGGGTCTACACCTTC. The encoded protein is CASRQTNSPGVYTF. The rearrangement joins TRBV6-5 to TRBJ1-2, with D perhaps matching TRBD1 (6 bases). The germline gives CDR1 MNHEY, CDR2 SVGAGI. V dropped 6 bases and J dropped 10 bases, with 21 bases sitting between them. This CDR3 has 14 amino acids.

This clonotype was seen at least ten times. The J gene is TRBJ2-3, the V gene TRBV12-3 or TRBV12-4; perhaps TRBD2 as D (7 bases). V shed 7 bases and J shed 2 bases, with 13 bases lying between them. The CDR3 extends over 14 amino acids. CDR3 region: CASKAGAPTDTQYF. CDR3 nucleotides: TGTGCCAGCAAGGCGGGGGCTCCCACAGATACGCAGTATTTT.

Ten or more counts support this clonotype. The chain is built from TRBV14 and TRBJ1-1; D not certain. V dropped 1 base and J dropped 0 bases, with 6 bases sitting between them. The CDR3 spans 14 residues. Germline CDR1 is SGHDN and CDR2 is FVKESK. The CDR3 DNA reads TGTGCCAGCAGCCAAGGGCCGGTGAACACTGAAGCTTTCTTT. This codes for CASSQGPVNTEAFF.

This clonotype was found many times. The rearrangement joins TRBV6-2 or TRBV6-3 to TRBJ2-7; the D gene is possibly TRBD1 (6 bases). Between the trimmed V and J ends, which lost 6 bases and 0 bases, there was a span of 9 bases. The CDR3 covers 13 residues. Per germline, CDR1 MNHEY and CDR2 SVGEGT. In DNA, the CDR3 is TGTGCCAGCAGCGGACAGAGCTCCTACGAGCAGTACTTC. Translation gives CASSGQSSYEQYF.

This clonotype has at least ten counts. The chain uses TRBV5-5 and TRBJ1-3, with no clear D. Between the trimmed V and J ends, which lost 1 base and 0 bases, there was a span of 8 bases. The germline CDR1 and CDR2 sequences are SGHKS and YYEKEE (reference sequence). The CDR3 is 15 amino acids. In nucleotides, the CDR3 is TGTGCCAGCAGCTTGAACGGCAACTCTGGAAACACCATATATTTT. Protein sequence: CASSLNGNSGNTIYF. The full variable domain, completed using reference TRBV5-5 and TRBJ1-3, is DAGVTQSPTHLIKTRGQQVTLRCSPISGHKSVSWYQQVLGQGPQFIFQYYEKEERGRGNFPDRFSARQFPNYSSELNVNALLLGDSALYLCASSLNGNSGNTIYFGEGSWLTVV.

This clonotype was counted at least ten times. The chain uses TRBV27 and TRBJ1-2; a weak D match, TRBD1 (6 bases). The CDR3 has 14 amino acids. Germline-derived CDR1 and CDR2 are MNHEY and SMNVEV (reference sequence). With 5 bases removed from V and 4 bases from J, the gap between germline ends came to 14 bases. The CDR3 DNA follows: TGTGCCAGCAGTCAGTACGGAGGGGGCTATGGCTACACCTTC. Encoded protein: CASSQYGGGYGYTF.